This TCR beta chain is from a study of CD8 T cells in Susac syndrome. V lost 3 bases to trimming and J lost 5 bases, with 13 bases between them. CDR3 size: 14 residues. The sequenced target, TCR beta, came from blood CD8+ and CD4+ T cells. The multiple sclerosis controls, all treatment-naive patients, had relapsing-remitting disease that was stable or active. TEMRA cells were FACS-enriched and CD8+ and CD4+ T cells negatively isolated. An input of roughly 0.45 to 1 ug of RNA was subjected to reverse transcription using random hexamers. TCRdb re-analysed the immunoSEQ multiplex PCR reads in MiXCR, keeping a single row per CDR3 protein. Of 130,000 or so distinct CDR3 sequences in the sample, around 86% were seen once. This clonotype came up once.

Material for sequencing was CD8+ T cells from PBMCs. The chain employs TRBV12-3 or TRBV12-4 and TRBJ2-5, with D maybe TRBD2 (5 bases). This clonotype originated in a human donor with multiple sclerosis. For the CDR3, the DNA is TGTGCCAGCAGTTTGGCGGGTTTTAGGGAGACCCAGTACTTC. Its protein product is CASSLAGFRETQYF.